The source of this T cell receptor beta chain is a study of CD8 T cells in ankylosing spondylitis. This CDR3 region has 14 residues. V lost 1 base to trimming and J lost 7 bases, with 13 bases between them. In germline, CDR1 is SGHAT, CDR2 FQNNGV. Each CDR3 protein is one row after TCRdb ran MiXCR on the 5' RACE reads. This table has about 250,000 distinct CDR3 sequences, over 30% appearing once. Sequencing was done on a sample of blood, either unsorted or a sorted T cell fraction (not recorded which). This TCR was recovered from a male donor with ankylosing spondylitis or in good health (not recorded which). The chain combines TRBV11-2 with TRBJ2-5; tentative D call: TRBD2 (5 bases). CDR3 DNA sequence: TGTGCCAGCAGCTTAGTGTCGGGGTCTGGGACCCAGTACTTC. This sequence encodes CASSLVSGSGTQYF.